The 7 T cell receptor beta chains given below trace back to one sample, sequenced in a study of blood T cell repertoires in COVID-19. The protocol was immunoSEQ multiplex PCR, while the TCRdb copy is restricted to in-frame clones and leaves out a portion. The sample shows about 210,000 clones, 80% of them seen only once. The sample taken for sequencing was peripheral blood. These TCRs come from a human donor in a cohort sampled during active COVID-19.

This chain uses TRBV19 with TRBJ2-1; D is undetermined. Per germline, CDR1 LNHDA and CDR2 SQIVND (reference sequence). Trimming pared 5 bases from V and 7 bases from J, leaving 18 bases between. The CDR3 is 15 residues long. The CDR3 nucleotides are TGTGCCAGTAGTCCTCCGTTGGTCTATCGGAATGAGCAGTTCTTC. It codes for CASSPPLVYRNEQFF.

The rearrangement links TRBV12-3 or TRBV12-4 to TRBJ2-5; possibly TRBD1 for D (5 bases). V was pared by 5 bases and J by 4 bases, with 11 bases between. The CDR3 consists of 13 residues. The chain's CDR3 is CASSQGLAETQYF. CDR3 nucleotide sequence: TGTGCCAGCAGTCAGGGATTAGCAGAGACCCAGTACTTC.

About this clone: At one end the junction does not follow the germline gene, possibly because of a read error. The V and J genes are TRBV6-6 and TRBJ2-7; 7 bases map to TRBD1. The germline V gene has CDR1 MNHNY and CDR2 SVGAGI (reference sequence). CDR3 length: 14 amino acids. As DNA, the CDR3 is TGTGCCAGCGGCAAAGGACAGGATACTACGAGCAGTAGGTTC. Its translation is CASGKGQDTTSSRF.

The V call is TRBV27, the J call TRBJ1-1, with D tentatively TRBD1 (5 bases). Germline loops: CDR1 MNHEY, CDR2 SMNVEV (reference sequence). The length of the CDR3 is 13 residues. The V end lost 7 bases, the J end lost 5 bases, and 14 bases lay between the germline ends. The CDR3 spells CASINDGGTEAFF. The CDR3 DNA is TGTGCCAGCATCAATGACGGGGGGACTGAAGCTTTCTTT.

The chain is built from TRBV5-1 and TRBJ1-4; D is undetermined. Trimming took 6 bases from V and 5 from J, leaving 20 bases between them. Germline loops: CDR1 SGHRS, CDR2 YFSETQ. The CDR3 is 16 residues long. CDR3 in amino acids: CASTYGVGNHNEKLFF. CDR3 DNA sequence: TGCGCCAGCACCTACGGGGTGGGGAATCACAATGAAAAACTGTTTTTT.

CDR3 DNA sequence: TGTGCCACCTCGTTGGGGAGGGGACCTTCCACAGATACGCAGTATTTT. The encoded protein is CATSLGRGPSTDTQYF. The chain employs TRBV19 and TRBJ2-3; 7 bases agree with TRBD2. V lost 10 bases, J lost 2 bases, and 15 bases stayed unmatched. This CDR3 has 16 amino acids. Per germline, CDR1 LNHDA and CDR2 SQIVND (reference sequence).

A few counts support this clone. This chain links TRBV19 with TRBJ2-7; 9 bases fit TRBD1. In germline, CDR1 is LNHDA, CDR2 SQIVND (reference sequence). The CDR3 length is 17 residues. Trimming removed 2 bases from V and 4 bases from J; junction bases left unmatched: 12. This CDR3 is CASSILHGGTGSYEQYF. CDR3 in DNA: TGTGCCAGTAGTATACTCCACGGGGGGACAGGGAGTTACGAGCAGTACTTC.